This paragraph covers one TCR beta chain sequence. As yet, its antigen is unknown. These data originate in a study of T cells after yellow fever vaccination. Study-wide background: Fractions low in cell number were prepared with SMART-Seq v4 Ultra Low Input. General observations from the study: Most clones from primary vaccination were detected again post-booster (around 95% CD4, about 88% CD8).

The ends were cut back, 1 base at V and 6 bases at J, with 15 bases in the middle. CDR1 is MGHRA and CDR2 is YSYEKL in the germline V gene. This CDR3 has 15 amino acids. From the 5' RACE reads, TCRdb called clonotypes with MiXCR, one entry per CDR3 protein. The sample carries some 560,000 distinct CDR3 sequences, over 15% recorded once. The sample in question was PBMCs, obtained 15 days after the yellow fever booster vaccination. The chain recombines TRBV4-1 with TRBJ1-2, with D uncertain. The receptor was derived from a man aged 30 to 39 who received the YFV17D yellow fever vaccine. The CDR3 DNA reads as TGCGCCAGCAGCCAAGCCCCTACAGCGGGAAATGGCTACACCTTC. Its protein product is CASSQAPTAGNGYTF.